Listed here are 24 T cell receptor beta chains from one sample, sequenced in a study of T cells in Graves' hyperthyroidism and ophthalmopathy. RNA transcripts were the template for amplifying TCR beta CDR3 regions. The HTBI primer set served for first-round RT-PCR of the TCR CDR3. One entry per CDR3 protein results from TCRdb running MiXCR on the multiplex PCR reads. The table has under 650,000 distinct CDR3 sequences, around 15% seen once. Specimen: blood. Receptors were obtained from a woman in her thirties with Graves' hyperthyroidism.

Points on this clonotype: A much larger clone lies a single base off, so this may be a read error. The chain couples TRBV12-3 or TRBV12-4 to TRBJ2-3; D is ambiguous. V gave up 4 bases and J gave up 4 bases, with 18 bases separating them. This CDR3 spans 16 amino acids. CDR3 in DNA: TGTGCCAGCAGTTCCCGGGCCGGTGGTGGCGCAGATACGCAGTATTTT. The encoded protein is CASSSRAGGGADTQYF.

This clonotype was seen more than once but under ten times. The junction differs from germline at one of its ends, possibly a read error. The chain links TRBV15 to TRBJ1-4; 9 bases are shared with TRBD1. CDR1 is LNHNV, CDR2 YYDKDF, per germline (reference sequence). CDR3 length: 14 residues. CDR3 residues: CATRRDRENEELFF. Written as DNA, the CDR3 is TGTGCCACCAGGAGGGACAGGGAGAATGAAGAACTGTTTTTT.

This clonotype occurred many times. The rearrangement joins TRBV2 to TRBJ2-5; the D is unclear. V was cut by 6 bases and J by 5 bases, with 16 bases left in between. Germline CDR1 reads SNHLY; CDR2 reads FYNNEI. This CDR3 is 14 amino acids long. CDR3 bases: TGTGCCAGCAGAGGTTCTATAAGGCTGGAGACCCAGTACTTC. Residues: CASRGSIRLETQYF.

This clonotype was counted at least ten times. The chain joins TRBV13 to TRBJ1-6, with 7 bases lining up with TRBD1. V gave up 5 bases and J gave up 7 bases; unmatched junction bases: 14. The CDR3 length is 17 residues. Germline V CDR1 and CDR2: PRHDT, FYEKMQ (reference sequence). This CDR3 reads CASSLSLTGQINSPLHF. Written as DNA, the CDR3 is TGTGCCAGCAGCCTTAGTCTAACGGGACAGATCAATTCACCCCTCCACTTT.

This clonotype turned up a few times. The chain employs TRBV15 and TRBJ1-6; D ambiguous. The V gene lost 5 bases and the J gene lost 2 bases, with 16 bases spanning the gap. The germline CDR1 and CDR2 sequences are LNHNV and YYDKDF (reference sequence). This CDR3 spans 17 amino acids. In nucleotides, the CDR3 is TGTGCCACCAGCGGGTCGGGGAGAGGAACCTATAATTCACCCCTCCACTTT. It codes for CATSGSGRGTYNSPLHF.

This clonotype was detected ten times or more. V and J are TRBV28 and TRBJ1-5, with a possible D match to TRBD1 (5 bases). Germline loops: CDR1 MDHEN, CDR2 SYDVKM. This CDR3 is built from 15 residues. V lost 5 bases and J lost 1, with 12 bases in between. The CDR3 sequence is CASSPGGWSNQPQHF. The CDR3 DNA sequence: TGTGCCAGCAGTCCGGGGGGATGGAGCAATCAGCCCCAGCATTTT.

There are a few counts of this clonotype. CDR3: CASSPSSRREHTYEQYF. As DNA, the CDR3 is TGTGCCAGCAGCCCTTCCTCCCGACGGGAACATACCTACGAGCAGTACTTC. This chain uses TRBV14 with TRBJ2-7, with D maybe TRBD2 (5 bases). Per the germline V gene, CDR1 is SGHDN and CDR2 is FVKESK. The V end lost 4 bases, the J end lost 2 bases, and 21 bases lay between the germline ends. The CDR3 totals 17 residues.

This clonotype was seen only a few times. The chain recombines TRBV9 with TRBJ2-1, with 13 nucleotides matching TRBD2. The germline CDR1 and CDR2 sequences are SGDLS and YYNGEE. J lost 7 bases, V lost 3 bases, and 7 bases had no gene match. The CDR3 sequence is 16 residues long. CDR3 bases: TGTGCCAGCAGCGCAGTAGGGACTAGCGGGATGAATGAGCAGTTCTTC. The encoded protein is CASSAVGTSGMNEQFF.

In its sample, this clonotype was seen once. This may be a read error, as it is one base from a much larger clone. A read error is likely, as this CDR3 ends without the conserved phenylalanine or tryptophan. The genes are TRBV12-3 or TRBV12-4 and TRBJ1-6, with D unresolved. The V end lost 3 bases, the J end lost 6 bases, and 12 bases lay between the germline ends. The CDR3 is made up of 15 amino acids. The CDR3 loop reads CASSLVDGLNSPLHS. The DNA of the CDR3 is TGTGCCAGCAGTTTGGTGGACGGGCTTAATTCACCCCTCCACTCT.

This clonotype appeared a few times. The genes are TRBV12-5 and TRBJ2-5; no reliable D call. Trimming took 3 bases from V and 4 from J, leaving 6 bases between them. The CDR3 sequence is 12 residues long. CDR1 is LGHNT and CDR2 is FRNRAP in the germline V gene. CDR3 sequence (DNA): TGTGCTAGTGGTTTATCGGGAGAGACCCAGTACTTC. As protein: CASGLSGETQYF.

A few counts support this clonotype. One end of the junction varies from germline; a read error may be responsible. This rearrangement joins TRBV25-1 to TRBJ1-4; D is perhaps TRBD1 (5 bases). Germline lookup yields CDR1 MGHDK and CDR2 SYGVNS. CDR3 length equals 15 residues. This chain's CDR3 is CTSSNIRQRDEKLFF. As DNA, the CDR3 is TGTACCAGCAGTAACATAAGACAGAGGGATGAAAAACTGTTTTTT.

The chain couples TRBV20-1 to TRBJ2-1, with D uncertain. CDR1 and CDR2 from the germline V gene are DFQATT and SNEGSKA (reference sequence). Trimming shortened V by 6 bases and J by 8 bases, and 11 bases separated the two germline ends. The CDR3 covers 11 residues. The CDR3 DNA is TGCAGTGCCGCCCTTGTGCATGAGCAGTTCTTC. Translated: CSAALVHEQFF.

CDR3 region: CAWETQNNEQFF. CDR3 DNA sequence: TGTGCCTGGGAGACGCAAAACAATGAGCAGTTCTTC. The chain has TRBV30 and TRBJ2-1, with unresolved D. Per the germline V gene, CDR1 is GTSNPN and CDR2 is SVGIG (reference sequence). V was shortened by 5 bases and J by 5 bases, with 10 bases between the two germline ends. This CDR3 has 12 amino acids.

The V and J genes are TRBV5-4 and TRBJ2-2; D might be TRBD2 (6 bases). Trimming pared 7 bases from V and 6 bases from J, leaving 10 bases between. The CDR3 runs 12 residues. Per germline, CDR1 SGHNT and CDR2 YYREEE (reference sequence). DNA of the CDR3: TGTGCCAGCGGGGGGAGTGCCGGGGAGCTGTTTTTT. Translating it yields CASGGSAGELFF.

This CDR3 is CASSLKGARNQPQHF. Here the CDR3 DNA reads TGTGCCAGCAGTTTAAAGGGGGCGCGCAATCAGCCCCAGCATTTT. The chain employs TRBV28 and TRBJ1-5; 7 bases are shared with TRBD1. Per the germline V gene, CDR1 is MDHEN and CDR2 is SYDVKM. The CDR3 contains 15 residues. J was trimmed by 2 bases and V by 2 bases; bases with no gene match: 3.

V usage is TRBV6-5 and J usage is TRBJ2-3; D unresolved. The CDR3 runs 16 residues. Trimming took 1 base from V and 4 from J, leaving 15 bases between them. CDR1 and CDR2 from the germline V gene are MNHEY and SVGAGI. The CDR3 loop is CASSYFGRANPDTQYF. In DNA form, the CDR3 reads TGTGCCAGCAGTTACTTTGGTCGGGCGAACCCAGATACGCAGTATTTT.

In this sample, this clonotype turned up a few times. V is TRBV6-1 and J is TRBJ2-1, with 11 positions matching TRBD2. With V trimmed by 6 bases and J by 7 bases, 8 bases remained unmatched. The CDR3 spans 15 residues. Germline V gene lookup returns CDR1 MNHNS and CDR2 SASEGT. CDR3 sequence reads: CASSIAGGPRNEQFF. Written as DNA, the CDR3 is TGTGCCAGCAGCATAGCGGGAGGGCCGCGGAATGAGCAGTTCTTC.

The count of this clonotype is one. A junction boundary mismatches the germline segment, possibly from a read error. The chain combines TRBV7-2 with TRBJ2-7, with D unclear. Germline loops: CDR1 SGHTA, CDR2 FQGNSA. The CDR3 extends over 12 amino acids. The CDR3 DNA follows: TGTGCCAACAGCTACTGGTCCTACGAGCAGTACTTC. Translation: CANSYWSYEQYF.

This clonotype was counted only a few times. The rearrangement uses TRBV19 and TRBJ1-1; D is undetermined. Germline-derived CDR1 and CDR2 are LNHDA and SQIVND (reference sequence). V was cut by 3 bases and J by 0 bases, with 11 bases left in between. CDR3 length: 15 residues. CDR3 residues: CASSIAGIMNTEAFF. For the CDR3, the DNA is TGTGCCAGTAGTATTGCGGGAATAATGAACACTGAAGCTTTCTTT.

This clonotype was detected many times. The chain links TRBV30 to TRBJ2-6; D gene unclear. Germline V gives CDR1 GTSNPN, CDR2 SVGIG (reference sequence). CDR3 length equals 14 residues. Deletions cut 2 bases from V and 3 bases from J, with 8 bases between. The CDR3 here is CAWSMGNGANVLTF. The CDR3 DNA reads TGTGCCTGGAGTATGGGAAATGGGGCCAACGTCCTGACTTTC.

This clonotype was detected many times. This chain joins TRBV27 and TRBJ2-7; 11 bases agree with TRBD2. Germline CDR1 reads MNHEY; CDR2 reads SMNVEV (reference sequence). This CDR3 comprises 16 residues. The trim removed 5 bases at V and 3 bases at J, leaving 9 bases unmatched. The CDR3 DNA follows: TGTGCCAGCAGTCCGCTCCCCGGGACTAGCGGCTACGAGCAGTACTTC. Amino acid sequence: CASSPLPGTSGYEQYF.

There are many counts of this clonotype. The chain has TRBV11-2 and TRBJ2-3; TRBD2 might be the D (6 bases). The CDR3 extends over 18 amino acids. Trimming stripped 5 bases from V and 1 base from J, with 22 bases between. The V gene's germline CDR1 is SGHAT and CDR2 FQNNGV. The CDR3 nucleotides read TGTGCCAGCAGCCGGTCCGGGAGAGGAGGGTTAGGCACAGATACGCAGTATTTT. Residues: CASSRSGRGGLGTDTQYF.

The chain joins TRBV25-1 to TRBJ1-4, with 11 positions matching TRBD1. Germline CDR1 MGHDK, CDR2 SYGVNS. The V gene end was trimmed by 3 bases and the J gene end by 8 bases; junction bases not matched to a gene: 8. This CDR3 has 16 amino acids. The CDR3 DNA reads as TGTGCCAGCAGTGATTCTCCGGGACAGGGGGAGGAAAAACTGTTTTTT. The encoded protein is CASSDSPGQGEEKLFF.

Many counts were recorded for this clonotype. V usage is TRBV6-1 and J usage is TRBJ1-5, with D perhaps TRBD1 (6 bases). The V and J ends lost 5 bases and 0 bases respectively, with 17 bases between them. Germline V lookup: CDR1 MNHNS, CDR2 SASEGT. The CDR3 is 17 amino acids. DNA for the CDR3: TGTGCCAGCAGTACAGGGACGTCGATTTATAGCAATCAGCCCCAGCATTTT. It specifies CASSTGTSIYSNQPQHF.